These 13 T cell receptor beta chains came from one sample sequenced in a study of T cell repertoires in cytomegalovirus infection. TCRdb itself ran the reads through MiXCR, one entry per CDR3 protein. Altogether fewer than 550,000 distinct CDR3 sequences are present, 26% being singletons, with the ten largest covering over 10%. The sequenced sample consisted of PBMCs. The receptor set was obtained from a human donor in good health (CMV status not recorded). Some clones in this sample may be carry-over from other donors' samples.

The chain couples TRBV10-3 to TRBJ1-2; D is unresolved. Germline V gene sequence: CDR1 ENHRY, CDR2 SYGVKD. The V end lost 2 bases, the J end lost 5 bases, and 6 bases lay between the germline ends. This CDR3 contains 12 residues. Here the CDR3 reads CAISEIQYGYTF. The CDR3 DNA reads TGTGCCATCAGTGAGATCCAGTATGGCTACACCTTC.

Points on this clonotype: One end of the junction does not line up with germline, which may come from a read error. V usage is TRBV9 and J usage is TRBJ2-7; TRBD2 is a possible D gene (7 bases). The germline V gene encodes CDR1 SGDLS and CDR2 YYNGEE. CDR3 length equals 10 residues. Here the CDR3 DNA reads TGTGCCAGCGGGGGGGGCTTTTTACACTTC. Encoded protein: CASGGGFLHF.

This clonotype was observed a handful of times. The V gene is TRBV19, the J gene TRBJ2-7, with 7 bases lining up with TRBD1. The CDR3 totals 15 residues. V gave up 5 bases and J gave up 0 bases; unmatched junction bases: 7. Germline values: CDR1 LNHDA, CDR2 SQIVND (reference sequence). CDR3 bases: TGTGCCAGTAGTTTCTCCGGGACAGTCTCCTACGAGCAGTACTTC. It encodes CASSFSGTVSYEQYF.

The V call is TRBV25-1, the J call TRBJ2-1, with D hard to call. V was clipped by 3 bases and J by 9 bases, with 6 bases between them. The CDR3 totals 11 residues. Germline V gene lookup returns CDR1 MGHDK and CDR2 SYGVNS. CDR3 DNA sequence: TGTGCCAGCAGTGAGATACTTGAGCAGTTCTTC. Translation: CASSEILEQFF.

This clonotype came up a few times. The DNA for the CDR3 is TGCAGCGTGGCAGGGAGGGGTTTCAATGAGCAGTTCTTC. Its protein product is CSVAGRGFNEQFF. The chain is built from TRBV29-1 and TRBJ2-1; 7 nucleotides match TRBD2. The CDR3 covers 13 residues. The junction had 8 bases not matched to a gene; V was cut back by 6 bases and J by 6 bases. The germline CDR1 and CDR2 sequences are SQVTM and ANQGSEA.

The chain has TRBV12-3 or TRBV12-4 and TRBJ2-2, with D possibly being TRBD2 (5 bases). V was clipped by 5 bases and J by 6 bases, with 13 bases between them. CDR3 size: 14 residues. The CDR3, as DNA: TGTGCCAGCAGTCTCCAACTAGGACCCGGGGAGCTGTTTTTT. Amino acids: CASSLQLGPGELFF.

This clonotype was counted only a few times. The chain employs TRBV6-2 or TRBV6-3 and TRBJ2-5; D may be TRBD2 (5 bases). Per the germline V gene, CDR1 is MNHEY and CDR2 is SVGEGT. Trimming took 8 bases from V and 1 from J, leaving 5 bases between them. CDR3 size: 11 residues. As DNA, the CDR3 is TGTGCCAGCGGGAGCCAAGAGACCCAGTACTTC. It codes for CASGSQETQYF.

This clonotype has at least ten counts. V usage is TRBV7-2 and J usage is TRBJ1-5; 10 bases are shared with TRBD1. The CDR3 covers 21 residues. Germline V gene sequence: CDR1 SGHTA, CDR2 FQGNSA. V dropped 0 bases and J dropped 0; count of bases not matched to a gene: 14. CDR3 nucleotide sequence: TGTGCCAGCAGCTTAGCCGTTTCTGGACAGGGGGGCTTCGATAGCAATCAGCCCCAGCATTTT. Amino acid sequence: CASSLAVSGQGGFDSNQPQHF.

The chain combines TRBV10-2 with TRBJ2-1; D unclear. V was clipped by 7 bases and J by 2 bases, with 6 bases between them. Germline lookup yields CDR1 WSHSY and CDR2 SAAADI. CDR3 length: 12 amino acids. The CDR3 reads CASNGPYNEQFF. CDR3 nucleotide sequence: TGCGCCAGCAACGGCCCCTACAATGAGCAGTTCTTC.

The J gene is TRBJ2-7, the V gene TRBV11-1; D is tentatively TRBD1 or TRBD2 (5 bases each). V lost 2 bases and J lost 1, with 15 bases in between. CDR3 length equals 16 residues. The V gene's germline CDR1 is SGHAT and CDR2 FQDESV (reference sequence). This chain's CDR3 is CASSLHGAPLSYEQYF. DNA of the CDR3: TGTGCCAGCAGCTTACACGGGGCCCCCCTATCCTACGAGCAGTACTTC. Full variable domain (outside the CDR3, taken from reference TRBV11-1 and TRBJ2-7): EAEVAQSPRYKITEKSQAVAFWCDPISGHATLYWYRQILGQGPELLVQFQDESVVDDSQLPKDRFSAERLKGVDSTLKIQPAELGDSAMYLCASSLHGAPLSYEQYFGPGTRLTVT.

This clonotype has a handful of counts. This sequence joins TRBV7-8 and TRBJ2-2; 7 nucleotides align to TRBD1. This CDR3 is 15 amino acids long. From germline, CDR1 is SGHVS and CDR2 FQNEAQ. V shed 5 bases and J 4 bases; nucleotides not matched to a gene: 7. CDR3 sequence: CASSPGTVPTGELFF. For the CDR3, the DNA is TGTGCCAGCAGCCCCGGGACAGTACCCACCGGGGAGCTGTTTTTT.

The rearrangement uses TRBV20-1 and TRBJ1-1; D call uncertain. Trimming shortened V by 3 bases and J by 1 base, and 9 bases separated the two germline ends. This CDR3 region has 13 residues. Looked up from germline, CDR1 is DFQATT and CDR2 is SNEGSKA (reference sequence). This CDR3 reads CSASRAENTEAFF. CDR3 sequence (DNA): TGCAGTGCTAGTCGGGCGGAGAACACTGAAGCTTTCTTT.

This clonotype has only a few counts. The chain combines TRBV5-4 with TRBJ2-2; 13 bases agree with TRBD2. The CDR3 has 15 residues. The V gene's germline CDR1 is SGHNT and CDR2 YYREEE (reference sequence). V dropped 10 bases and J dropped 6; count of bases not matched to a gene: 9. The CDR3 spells CAVQTSGRFAGELFF. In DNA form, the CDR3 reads TGTGCCGTTCAGACTAGCGGGAGGTTTGCCGGGGAGCTGTTTTTT.